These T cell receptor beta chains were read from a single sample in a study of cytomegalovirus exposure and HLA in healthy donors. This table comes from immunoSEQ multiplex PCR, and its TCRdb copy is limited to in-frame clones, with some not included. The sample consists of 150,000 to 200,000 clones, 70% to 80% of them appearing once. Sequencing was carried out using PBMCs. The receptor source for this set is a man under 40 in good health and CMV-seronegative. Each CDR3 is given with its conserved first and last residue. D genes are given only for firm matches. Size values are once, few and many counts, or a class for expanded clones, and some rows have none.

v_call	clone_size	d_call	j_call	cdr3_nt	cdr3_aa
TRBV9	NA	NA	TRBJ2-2	TGTGCCAGCAGCCAAACCTCAGGAGGACCTAACACCGGGGAGCTGTTTTTT	CASSQTSGGPNTGELFF
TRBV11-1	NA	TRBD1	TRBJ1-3	TGTGCCTCGTCCAGGGGGCGAAGTGGGAGTTCTGGAAACACCATATATTTT	CASSRGRSGSSGNTIYF
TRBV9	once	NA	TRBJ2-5	TGTGCCAGCAGCGTATGGGGGGAAGAGACCCAGTACTTC	CASSVWGEETQYF
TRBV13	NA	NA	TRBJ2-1	TGTGCCAGCAGCTTAGGCCGCGGGGCCCTATTTGGTGAGCAGTTCTTC	CASSLGRGALFGEQFF
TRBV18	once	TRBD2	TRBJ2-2	TGTGCCAGCTCACCACGCCTAGCGGTGAACACCGGGGAGCTGTTTTTT	CASSPRLAVNTGELFF
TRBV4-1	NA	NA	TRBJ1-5	TGCGCCAGCAGCCAAGAAAGGGCCCAGGGAAGCAATCAGCCCCAGCATTTT	CASSQERAQGSNQPQHF
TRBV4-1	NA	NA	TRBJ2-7	TGCGCCAGCAGCCAAGACGGCGGAAGCTCCTACGAGCAGTACTTC	CASSQDGGSSYEQYF
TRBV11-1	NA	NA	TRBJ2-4	TGTGCCAGCAGCCCTCCCCGGAGCCGGGACAAAAACATTCAGTACTTC	CASSPPRSRDKNIQYF
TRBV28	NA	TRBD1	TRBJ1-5	TGTGCCAGCAGTCCACTCCAGGGGGGCTTTCAGCCCCAGCATTTT	CASSPLQGGFQPQHF
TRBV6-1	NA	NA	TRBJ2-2	TGTGCCAGCAGGAGGGGGAGACCGAACACCGGGGAGCTGTTTTTT	CASRRGRPNTGELFF
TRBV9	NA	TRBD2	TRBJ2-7	TGTGCCAGCAGCGTAGGGGGGGGACTTCTGGTGGAGCAGTACTTC	CASSVGGGLLVEQYF
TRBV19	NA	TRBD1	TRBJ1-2	TGTGCCAGTAGTCGGGACAGTGGGTTCTATGGCTACACCTTC	CASSRDSGFYGYTF
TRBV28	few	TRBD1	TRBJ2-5	TGTGCCAGCAGTTTAACGACAGGGTTAGAGACCCAGTACTTC	CASSLTTGLETQYF
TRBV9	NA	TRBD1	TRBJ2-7	TGTGCCAGCAGCTCAGGGGGCCGATACGAGCAGTACTTC	CASSSGGRYEQYF
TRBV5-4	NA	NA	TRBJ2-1	TGTGCCAGCAGCAACGCGGGACCCGGTGAGCAGTTCTTC	CASSNAGPGEQFF
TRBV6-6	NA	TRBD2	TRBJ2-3	TGTGCCAGCAGGTTACTAGCGGCTAGCACAGATACGCAGTATTTT	CASRLLAASTDTQYF
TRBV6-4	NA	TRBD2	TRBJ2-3	TGTGCCAGCAGTGAGATAGCGGGTAGTGCGGGTACGCAGTATTTT	CASSEIAGSAGTQYF
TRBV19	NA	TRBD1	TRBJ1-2	TGTGCCAGTAACCCGACAGGGGAATTTGGCTACACCTTC	CASNPTGEFGYTF
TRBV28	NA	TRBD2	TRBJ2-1	TGTGCCAGCAGTGCAACCTCCGCTACTAGCGGGAGAGGTGAGCAGTTCTTC	CASSATSATSGRGEQFF
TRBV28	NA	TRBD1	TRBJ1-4	TGTGCCAGCAGTCCTAGACAGGGGAGAGCAACTAATGAAAAACTGTTTTTT	CASSPRQGRATNEKLFF
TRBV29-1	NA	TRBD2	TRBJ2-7	TGCAGCGTTGAAATACGCGGGAGGGCCTTCGAGCAGTACTTC	CSVEIRGRAFEQYF
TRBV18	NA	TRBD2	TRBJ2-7	TGTGCCAGCTCACCACCGGGGGGGGTACTCTACGAGCAGTACTTC	CASSPPGGVLYEQYF
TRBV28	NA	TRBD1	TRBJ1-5	TGTGCCAGCAGTTTCTACAGGGGGAGTAGCAATCAGCCCCAGCATTTT	CASSFYRGSSNQPQHF
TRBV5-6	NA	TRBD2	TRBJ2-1	TGTGCCAGCAGCTCTTCGGGTAGCGGGAGGGCTTTTCCTGAGCAGTTCTTC	CASSSSGSGRAFPEQFF
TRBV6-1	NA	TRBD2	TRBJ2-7	TGTGCCAGCAGGGAACTAGCGGGAGGGGACGAGCAGTACTTC	CASRELAGGDEQYF
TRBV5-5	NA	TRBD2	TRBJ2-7	TGTGCCAGCAGCTCTAGCGGGAGGGTTCACGAGCAGTACTTC	CASSSSGRVHEQYF
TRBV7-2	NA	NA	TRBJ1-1	TGTGCCAGCAGCTTTAGGGGTAGGAACACTGAAGCTTTCTTT	CASSFRGRNTEAFF
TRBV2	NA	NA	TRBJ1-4	TGTGCCAGCAGTTCGAAGCCTGCCGGGGAAAAACTGTTTTTT	CASSSKPAGEKLFF
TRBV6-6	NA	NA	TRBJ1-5	TGTGCCAGCCAGAAACCGTTGGCTTCCAATCAGCCCCAGCATTTT	CASQKPLASNQPQHF
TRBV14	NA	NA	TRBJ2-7	TGTGCCAGCAGCCAAGTTGCCGGCTACGAGCAGTACTTC	CASSQVAGYEQYF
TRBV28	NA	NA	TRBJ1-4	TGTGCCAGCAGACAGGGTTCGTCTAATGAAAAACTGTTTTTT	CASRQGSSNEKLFF
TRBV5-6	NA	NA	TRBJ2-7	TGTGCCAGCAGCATCCGGGGATCCTCCTACGAGCAGTACTTC	CASSIRGSSYEQYF
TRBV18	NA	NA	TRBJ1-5	TGTGCCAGCTCACCTACGGGCGGCGGGGGAGCTGGCAATCAGCCCCAGCATTTT	CASSPTGGGGAGNQPQHF
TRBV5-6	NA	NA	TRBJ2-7	TGTGCCAGCGAGCTTTGGGGCCGTTTTCCCCACGAGCAGTACTTC	CASELWGRFPHEQYF
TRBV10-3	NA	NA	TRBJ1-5	TGTGCCATCAGTGAGGACAGCGATCAGCCCCAGCATTTT	CAISEDSDQPQHF
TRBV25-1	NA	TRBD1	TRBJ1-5	TGTGCCAGCCATGGTGCGGGACAGCCTAGCAATCAGCCCCAGCATTTT	CASHGAGQPSNQPQHF
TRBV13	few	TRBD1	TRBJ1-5	TGTGCCAGCAGCTTAGGACCACAGGGGATGGGCAATCAGCCCCAGCATTTT	CASSLGPQGMGNQPQHF
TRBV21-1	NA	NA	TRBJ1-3	TGTGCCAGCAAGAGCTCACTAACTTGGAACACCATATATTTT	CASKSSLTWNTIYF
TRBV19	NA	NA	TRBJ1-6	TGTGCCAGTAGTGTACAGGGTGGTAATTCACCCCTCCACTTT	CASSVQGGNSPLHF
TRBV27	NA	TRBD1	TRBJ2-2	TGTGCCAGCAGCCTCACCAGGGGGCGCGACGGGGAGCTGTTTTTT	CASSLTRGRDGELFF
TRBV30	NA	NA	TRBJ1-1	TGTGCCTGGAGTTCTGGACAAATGAACACTGAAGCTTTCTTT	CAWSSGQMNTEAFF
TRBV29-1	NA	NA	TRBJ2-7	TGCAGCGTTGGTTTCGGGAGCTCCTACGAGCAGTACTTC	CSVGFGSSYEQYF
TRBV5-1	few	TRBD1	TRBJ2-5	TGCGCCAGCAGCTTGGGGGAGACAGGGGGCGCGGAGACCCAGTACTTC	CASSLGETGGAETQYF
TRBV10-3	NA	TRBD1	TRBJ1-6	TGTGCCACGAGAGGACAGGGGAATTCACCCCTCCACTTT	CATRGQGNSPLHF
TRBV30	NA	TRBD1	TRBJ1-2	TGTGCCTGGAGCTCGGGACAGGGCCGGGGCTACACCTTC	CAWSSGQGRGYTF
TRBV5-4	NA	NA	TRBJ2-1	TGTGCCAGCAGCTTGACAGGGAAGAAAAACGAGCAGTTCTTC	CASSLTGKKNEQFF
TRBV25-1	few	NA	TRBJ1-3	TGTGCCAGCAGTGGGGAGGTGCCTGGAAACACCATATATTTT	CASSGEVPGNTIYF
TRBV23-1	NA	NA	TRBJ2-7	TGCGCCAGCGCCCGACCAGGGGAGTACGAGCAGTACTTC	CASARPGEYEQYF
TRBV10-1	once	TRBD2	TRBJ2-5	TGCGCCAGCATCATACGGGGACTAGCGGGAGTGCAGACCCAGTACTTC	CASIIRGLAGVQTQYF
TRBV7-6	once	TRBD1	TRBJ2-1	TGTGCCAGCAGCTTAGCACAGGGGGATGAGCAGTTCTTC	CASSLAQGDEQFF
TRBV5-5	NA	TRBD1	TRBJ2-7	TGTGCCAGCAGCCCGGGGACAGGGGGCTACGAGCAGTACTTC	CASSPGTGGYEQYF
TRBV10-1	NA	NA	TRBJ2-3	TGCGCCAGCAGTGAACGACCGGGACTCCCCCTTACAGATACGCAGTATTTT	CASSERPGLPLTDTQYF
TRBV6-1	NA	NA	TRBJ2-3	TGTGCCAGCAGAACAGGGCAAAATACGCAGTATTTT	CASRTGQNTQYF
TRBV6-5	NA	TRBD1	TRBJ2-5	TGTGCCAGCAGCCTCCCCGGGACAGGGGTTGAGACCCAGTACTTC	CASSLPGTGVETQYF
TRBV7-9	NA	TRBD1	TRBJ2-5	TGTGCCAGCAGCTTAGGAACAGGGGACCAAGAGACCCAGTACTTC	CASSLGTGDQETQYF
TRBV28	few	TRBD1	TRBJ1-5	TGTGCCAGCAGACGACAGGGGAACAATCAGCCCCAGCATTTT	CASRRQGNNQPQHF
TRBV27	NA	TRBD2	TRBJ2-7	TGTGCCAGCAGCTCGAGCGGGAGCTACGAGCAGTACTTC	CASSSSGSYEQYF
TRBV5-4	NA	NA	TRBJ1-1	TGTGCCAGCAGCTTGGCCAGACAGGAGTTGAACACTGAAGCTTTCTTT	CASSLARQELNTEAFF
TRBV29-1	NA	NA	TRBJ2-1	TGCAGCGTTGTTCCCCAGGGGCCTTACAATGAGCAGTTCTTC	CSVVPQGPYNEQFF
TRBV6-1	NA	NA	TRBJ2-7	TGTGCCAGCAGTGAAGAATTCGGTTTCTACGAGCAGTACTTC	CASSEEFGFYEQYF